A single sample gave rise to the 21 T cell receptor beta chains below, sequenced in a study of blood T cell repertoires in COVID-19 (dated by TCRdb to about 2020). Libraries were constructed by the immunoSEQ multiplex PCR assay. Here the immuneACCESS table is served through TCRdb, limited to in-frame sequences with V and J called. Missing clones are a known gap in these copies; in checked studies unresolved V genes cover under half, and the rest lacks a known reason. The sample table shows about 380,000 clones, and 88% are seen once. In total, the top ten clones hold 1.2% of the sample. The specimen sequenced was PBMCs or T cells enriched from blood (not recorded which). All receptors derive from a woman between 18 and 29 years old who had recovered from COVID-19.

The V call is TRBV19, the J call TRBJ2-1, with 8 positions matching TRBD2. There are 15 residues in the CDR3. CDR1 and CDR2 (germline): LNHDA, SQIVND (reference sequence). Trimming removed 7 bases from V and 0 bases from J; junction bases left unmatched: 5. The CDR3 spells CASTPGGTSYNEQFF. CDR3 coding DNA: TGTGCCAGTACCCCGGGGGGGACCTCCTACAATGAGCAGTTCTTC. Variable domain in full (rest from reference TRBV19 and TRBJ2-1): DGGITQSPKYLFRKEGQNVTLSCEQNLNHDAMYWYRQDPGQGLRLIYYSQIVNDFQKGDIAEGYSVSREKKESFPLTVTSAQKNPTAFYLCASTPGGTSYNEQFFGPGTRLTVL.

As for this clone: Different DNA sequences within this sample yield the same CDR3. The rearrangement uses TRBV9 and TRBJ2-7; TRBD2 is a possible D gene (5 bases). The CDR3 sequence is 14 residues long. Germline CDR1 and CDR2: SGDLS and YYNGEE. Deletions cut 0 bases from V and 0 bases from J, with 7 bases between. This CDR3 is CASSVGGSSYEQYF. CDR3 nucleotides: TGTGCCAGCAGCGTAGGTGGGAGCTCCTACGAGCAGTACTTC.

Here the CDR3 DNA reads TGTGCCAGCAGTCTACTGGGGGGGGGCTCCTACGAGCAGTACTTC. Residues: CASSLLGGGSYEQYF. The rearrangement uses TRBV27 and TRBJ2-7; 7 bases agree with TRBD2. The V and J ends lost 5 bases and 0 bases, in that order; junction bases with no gene match: 7. The CDR3 runs 15 residues. Germline CDR1 and CDR2: MNHEY and SMNVEV (reference sequence).

The chain recombines TRBV13 with TRBJ1-6; weak D call: TRBD1 (6 bases). CDR1 and CDR2 from the germline V gene are PRHDT and FYEKMQ (reference sequence). This CDR3 has 15 amino acids. V gave up 7 bases and J gave up 9 bases, with 19 bases separating them. The CDR3 DNA reads TGTGCCAGCACCACCGCCGGGAGGGGGAGTTCACCCCTCCACTTT. Translated, it gives CASTTAGRGSSPLHF. Complete variable domain (other parts from reference TRBV13 and TRBJ1-6): AAGVIQSPRHLIKEKRETATLKCYPIPRHDTVYWYQQGPGQDPQFLISFYEKMQSDKGSIPDRFSAQQFSDYHSELNMSSLELGDSALYFCASTTAGRGSSPLHFGNGTRLTVT.

The chain couples TRBV4-2 to TRBJ1-6; 7 bases are shared with TRBD1. The CDR3 length is 19 residues. V shed 3 bases, J shed 5 bases, and the junction held 16 bases outside the gene matches. The germline gives CDR1 LGHNA, CDR2 YNFKEQ. Written as DNA, the CDR3 is TGTGCCAGCAGCCAGTTCTCGCTTATGCCGGGACAGAATAATTCACCCCTCCACTTT. Protein: CASSQFSLMPGQNNSPLHF.

This clone appeared once. This chain uses TRBV5-1 with TRBJ2-5; 7 nucleotides match TRBD1. Losses at the gene ends were 2 bases for V and 4 bases for J; bases not matched to a gene: 5. This CDR3 has 14 residues. Germline-derived CDR1 and CDR2 are SGHRS and YFSETQ. Here the CDR3 reads CASSLTQGLETQYF. CDR3 nucleotides: TGCGCCAGCAGCTTAACACAGGGGCTAGAGACCCAGTACTTC.

The rearrangement links TRBV13 to TRBJ1-2; 7 positions match TRBD1. V shed 5 bases, J shed 0 bases, and the junction held 9 bases outside the gene matches. The CDR3 has 16 residues. From germline, CDR1 is PRHDT and CDR2 FYEKMQ (reference sequence). The DNA for the CDR3 is TGTGCCAGCAGCCCACACAGGGACAGCCCTAACTATGGCTACACCTTC. Encoded protein: CASSPHRDSPNYGYTF.

V usage is TRBV4-1 and J usage is TRBJ2-7; 7 nucleotides match TRBD1. Trimming removed 3 bases from V and 2 bases from J; junction bases left unmatched: 7. The CDR3 has 15 residues. The germline gives CDR1 MGHRA, CDR2 YSYEKL. For the CDR3, the DNA is TGCGCCAGCAGCCACTGGGACAGTCCGACCTACGAGCAGTACTTC. Protein product: CASSHWDSPTYEQYF.

The CDR3 coding sequence is TGCGCCAGCAGCCAAGACGTGGGACAGGGTAATATACAGCCCCAGCATTTT. It specifies CASSQDVGQGNIQPQHF. The V gene is TRBV4-3, the J gene TRBJ1-5; TRBD1 matches at 9 bases. CDR1 and CDR2 (germline): LGHNA, YSLEER. With 0 bases clipped from V and 7 bases from J, the junction kept 10 bases outside the gene matches. There are 17 residues in the CDR3.

The chain has TRBV6-5 and TRBJ1-3; TRBD1 might be the D (5 bases). V was pared by 2 bases and J by 4 bases, with 6 bases between. Germline assignment: CDR1 MNHEY and CDR2 SVGAGI. This CDR3 has 13 amino acids. The CDR3 sequence: CASSYRGGNTIYF. The CDR3, as DNA: TGTGCCAGCAGTTACAGGGGAGGAAACACCATATATTTT.

The chain links TRBV6-5 to TRBJ1-6; tentative D call: TRBD1 (6 bases). V lost 2 bases and J 8 bases, leaving 13 bases between the germline ends. Germline loops: CDR1 MNHEY, CDR2 SVGAGI. The CDR3 covers 15 residues. CDR3 sequence reads: CASSYDRQVHSPLHF. In DNA, the CDR3 is TGTGCCAGCAGTTACGACCGACAGGTCCATTCACCCCTCCACTTT.

The chain combines TRBV16 with TRBJ1-3, with D possibly matching TRBD1 (6 bases). The CDR3 totals 17 residues. Trimming cost V 4 bases and J 1 base, with 17 bases left between them. Germline-derived CDR1 and CDR2 are KGHSY and FQNENV. Here the CDR3 DNA reads TGTGCCAGCAGCCCTAAATCCCGGACAGAGTCTGGAAACACCATATATTTT. It translates to CASSPKSRTESGNTIYF.

The chain links TRBV18 to TRBJ1-4; a possible D gene is TRBD1 (5 bases). This CDR3 region has 13 residues. V lost 6 bases and J lost 5, with 10 bases in between. Germline CDR1 reads KGHSH; CDR2 reads LQKENI. The CDR3 region is CASSTGGNEKLFF. CDR3 coding DNA: TGTGCCAGCTCTACGGGGGGGAATGAAAAACTGTTTTTT.

Concerning this clone: Other DNA variants within this sample encode the same CDR3. The chain carries TRBV11-2 and TRBJ2-7; D call uncertain. There are 13 residues in the CDR3. The V gene's germline CDR1 is SGHAT and CDR2 FQNNGV. Trimming removed 5 bases from V and 0 bases from J, with 8 bases in between. The CDR3 nucleotides are TGTGCCAGCAGCCTGGGCCCCTCCTACGAGCAGTACTTC. Its protein product is CASSLGPSYEQYF.

This rearrangement joins TRBV4-1 to TRBJ2-2; the D is unclear. V was trimmed by 4 bases and J by 1 base, leaving 7 bases between them. This CDR3 has 14 amino acids. CDR1 and CDR2 from the germline V gene are MGHRA and YSYEKL. The CDR3, as DNA: TGCGCCAGCAGCCCATCTAGGAACACCGGGGAGCTGTTTTTT. Its protein is CASSPSRNTGELFF.

V is TRBV7-9 and J is TRBJ2-7; perhaps TRBD2 as D (6 bases). Trimming removed 5 bases from V and 5 bases from J, with 19 bases in between. The CDR3 has 15 residues. Germline V gene data show CDR1 as SEHNR and CDR2 as FQNEAQ (reference sequence). The CDR3 reads CASSGGGRPFHEQYF. As DNA, the CDR3 is TGTGCCAGCAGCGGGGGAGGACGGCCTTTCCACGAGCAGTACTTC.

V and J are TRBV24-1 and TRBJ1-2, with 9 nucleotides matching TRBD1. V trimming: 5 bases; J trimming: 6 bases; junction bases outside the gene matches: 12. The CDR3 is 16 residues long. Germline loops: CDR1 KGHDR, CDR2 SFDVKD. CDR3 region: CATSAGDRADRHGYTF. DNA of the CDR3: TGTGCCACCAGTGCCGGGGACAGGGCGGATAGGCATGGCTACACCTTC.

The rearrangement joins TRBV9 to TRBJ2-2, with D tentatively TRBD1 (6 bases). Germline V gives CDR1 SGDLS, CDR2 YYNGEE. The germline V and J ends were trimmed by 5 bases and 1 base, with 12 bases remaining between them. CDR3 length equals 15 residues. The CDR3 DNA reads as TGTGCCAGCAGTCATCAACAGGGGAACACCGGGGAGCTGTTTTTT. As protein: CASSHQQGNTGELFF.

J is TRBJ1-6 and V is TRBV7-9; D possibly corresponds to TRBD1 (6 bases). CDR1 and CDR2 from the germline V gene are SEHNR and FQNEAQ (reference sequence). The CDR3 sequence is 17 residues long. Trimming took off 5 bases at V and 2 bases at J, with 16 bases between the two ends. CDR3 coding DNA: TGTGCCAGCAGCGGATCTACAGGGACCGCCTATAATTCACCCCTCCACTTT. Amino acid sequence: CASSGSTGTAYNSPLHF.

The CDR3 loop is CATSDTGPSGGTLETQYF. The CDR3 nucleotides are TGTGCCACCAGTGATACGGGCCCTAGCGGGGGTACCCTAGAGACCCAGTACTTC. The chain employs TRBV24-1 and TRBJ2-5; TRBD2 matches 10 bases. CDR3 length: 18 amino acids. Germline-derived CDR1 and CDR2 are KGHDR and SFDVKD. Germline trimming cut 3 bases from V and 4 bases from J; bases unmatched to any gene: 13.

The J gene is TRBJ2-4, the V gene TRBV11-2; tentatively, D is TRBD2 (6 bases). The CDR3 runs to 18 residues. Germline values: CDR1 SGHAT, CDR2 FQNNGV. Trimming took 5 bases from V and 0 from J, leaving 20 bases between them. The DNA for the CDR3 is TGTGCCAGCAGCCTAATAGGAGGGCAGGAATTAGCCAAAAACATTCAGTACTTC. As protein: CASSLIGGQELAKNIQYF.